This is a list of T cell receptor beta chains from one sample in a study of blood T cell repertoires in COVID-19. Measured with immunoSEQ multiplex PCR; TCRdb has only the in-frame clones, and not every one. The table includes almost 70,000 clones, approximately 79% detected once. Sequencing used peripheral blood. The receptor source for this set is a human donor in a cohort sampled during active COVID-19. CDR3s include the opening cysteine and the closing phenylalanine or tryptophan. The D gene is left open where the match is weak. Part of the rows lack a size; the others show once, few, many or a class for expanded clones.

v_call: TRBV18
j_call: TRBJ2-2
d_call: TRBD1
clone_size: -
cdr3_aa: CASSPSRDSRNTGELFF
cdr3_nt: TGTGCCAGCTCACCAAGCCGGGACAGTCGGAACACCGGGGAGCTGTTTTTT

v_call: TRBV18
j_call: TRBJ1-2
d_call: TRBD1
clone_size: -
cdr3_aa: CASSPRQGDGYTF
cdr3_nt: TGTGCCAGCTCACCTCGACAGGGAGATGGCTACACCTTC

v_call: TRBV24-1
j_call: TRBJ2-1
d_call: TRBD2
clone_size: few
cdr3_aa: CATSDLTPIRGSPSNEQFF
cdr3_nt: TGTGCCACCAGTGATCTGACCCCGATACGCGGGAGCCCTTCCAATGAGCAGTTCTTC

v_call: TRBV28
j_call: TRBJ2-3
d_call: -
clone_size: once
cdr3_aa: CASSFFSPRVDTQYF
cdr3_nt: TGTGCCAGCAGTTTTTTTTCGCCCAGGGTAGATACGCAGTATTTT

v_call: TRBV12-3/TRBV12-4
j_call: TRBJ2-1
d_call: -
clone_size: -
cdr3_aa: CASSFLDEQFF
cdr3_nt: TGTGCCAGCAGTTTCCTTGATGAGCAGTTCTTC

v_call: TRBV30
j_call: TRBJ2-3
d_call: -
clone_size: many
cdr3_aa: CAWSAGRDTQYF
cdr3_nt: TGTGCCTGGAGCGCGGGACGAGATACGCAGTATTTT

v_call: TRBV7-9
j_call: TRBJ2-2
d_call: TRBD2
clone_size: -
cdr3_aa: CASRSLAGDTGELFF
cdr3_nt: TGTGCCAGCAGGTCTCTAGCGGGAGACACCGGGGAGCTGTTTTTT

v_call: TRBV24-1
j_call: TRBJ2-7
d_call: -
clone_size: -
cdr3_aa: CATSEDTSYEQYF
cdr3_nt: TGTGCCACCAGTGAGGACACCTCCTACGAGCAGTACTTC

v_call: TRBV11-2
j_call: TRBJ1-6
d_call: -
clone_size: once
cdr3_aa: CASSPGQSWTSPLHF
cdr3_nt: TGTGCCAGCAGCCCGGGACAATCATGGACCTCACCCCTCCACTTT

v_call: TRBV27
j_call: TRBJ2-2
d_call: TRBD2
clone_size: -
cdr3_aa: CASSPGLAGDANTGELFF
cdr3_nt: TGTGCCAGCAGTCCGGGACTAGCGGGAGATGCGAACACCGGGGAGCTGTTTTTT

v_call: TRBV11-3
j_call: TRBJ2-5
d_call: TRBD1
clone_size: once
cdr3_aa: CASSLGTRGRKETQYF
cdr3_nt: TGTGCCAGCAGCTTAGGTACTAGGGGGCGGAAGGAGACCCAGTACTTC

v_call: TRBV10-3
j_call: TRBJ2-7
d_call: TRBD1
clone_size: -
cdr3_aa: CAISEPGTGGGEQYF
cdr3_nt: TGTGCCATCAGTGAGCCCGGGACAGGGGGTGGTGAGCAGTACTTC

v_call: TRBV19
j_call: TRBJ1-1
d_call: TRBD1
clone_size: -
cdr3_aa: CATGQTNTEAFF
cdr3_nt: TGTGCCACGGGACAGACGAACACTGAAGCTTTCTTT

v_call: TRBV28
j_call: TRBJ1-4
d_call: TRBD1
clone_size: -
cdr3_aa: CASSLYQGQGREKLFF
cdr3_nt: TGTGCCAGCAGTTTATACCAGGGACAGGGGCGCGAAAAACTGTTTTTT

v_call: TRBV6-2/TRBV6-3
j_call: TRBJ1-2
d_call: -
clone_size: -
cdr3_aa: CASSPHQGASGGYTF
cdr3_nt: TGTGCCAGCAGCCCCCACCAGGGTGCATCTGGGGGCTACACCTTC

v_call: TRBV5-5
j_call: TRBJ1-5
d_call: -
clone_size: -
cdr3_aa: CASSLGQYSNQPQHF
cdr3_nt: TGTGCCAGCAGCTTGGGGCAGTATAGCAATCAGCCCCAGCATTTT

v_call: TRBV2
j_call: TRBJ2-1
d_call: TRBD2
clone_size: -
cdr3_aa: CASSEWASGGGNEQFF
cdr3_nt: TGTGCCAGCAGTGAGTGGGCTAGCGGGGGGGGGAATGAGCAGTTCTTC

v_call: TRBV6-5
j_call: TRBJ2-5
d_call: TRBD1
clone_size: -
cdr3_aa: CASRPRDRGHETQYF
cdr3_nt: TGTGCCAGCAGACCCCGGGACAGGGGGCACGAGACCCAGTACTTC

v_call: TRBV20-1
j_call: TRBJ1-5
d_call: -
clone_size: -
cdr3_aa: CSASDRRNQPQHF
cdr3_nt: TGCAGTGCTAGTGATAGGAGAAATCAACCCCAGCATTTT

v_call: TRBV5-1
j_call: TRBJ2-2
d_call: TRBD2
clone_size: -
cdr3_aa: CASSLRTSGGTGELFF
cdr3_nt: TGCGCCAGCAGCCTACGGACTAGCGGGGGCACCGGGGAGCTGTTTTTT

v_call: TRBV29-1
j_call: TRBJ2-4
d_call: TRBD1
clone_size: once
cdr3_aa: CSVETGGESIQYF
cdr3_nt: TGCAGCGTTGAAACAGGGGGTGAATCCATTCAGTACTTC

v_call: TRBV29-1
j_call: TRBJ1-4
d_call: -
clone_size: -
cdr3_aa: CSVEAQGNNEKLFF
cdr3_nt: TGCAGCGTTGAGGCCCAGGGGAATAATGAAAAACTGTTTTTT

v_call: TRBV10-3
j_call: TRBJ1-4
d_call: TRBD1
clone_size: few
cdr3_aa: CAISGQGADEKLFF
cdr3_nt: TGTGCCATCAGTGGGCAGGGGGCAGATGAAAAACTGTTTTTT

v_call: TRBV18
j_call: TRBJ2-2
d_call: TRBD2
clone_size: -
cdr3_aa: CASSPAGGWNTGELFF
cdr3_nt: TGTGCCAGCTCACCCGCGGGAGGGTGGAACACCGGGGAGCTGTTTTTT